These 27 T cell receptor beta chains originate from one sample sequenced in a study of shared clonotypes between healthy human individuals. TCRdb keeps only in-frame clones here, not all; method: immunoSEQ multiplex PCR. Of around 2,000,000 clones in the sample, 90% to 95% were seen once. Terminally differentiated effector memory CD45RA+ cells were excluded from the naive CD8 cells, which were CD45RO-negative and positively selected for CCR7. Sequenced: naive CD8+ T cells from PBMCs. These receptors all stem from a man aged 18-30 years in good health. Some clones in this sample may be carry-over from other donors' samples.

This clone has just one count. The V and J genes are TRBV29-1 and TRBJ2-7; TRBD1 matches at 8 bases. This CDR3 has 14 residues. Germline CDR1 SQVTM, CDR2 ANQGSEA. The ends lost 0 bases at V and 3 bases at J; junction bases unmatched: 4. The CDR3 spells CSVEDRGRDYEQYF. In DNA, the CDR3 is TGCAGCGTTGAAGACAGGGGGCGCGACTACGAGCAGTACTTC.

The chain's CDR3 is CASSPRWPPVSYNEQFF. CDR3 DNA: TGCGCCAGCAGCCCCCGGTGGCCTCCTGTCTCCTACAATGAGCAGTTCTTC. The chain is built from TRBV5-1 and TRBJ2-1; D not resolved. V was trimmed by 4 bases and J by 0 bases, leaving 17 bases between them. Germline assignment: CDR1 SGHRS and CDR2 YFSETQ. This CDR3 has 17 residues. The whole variable domain, filled in from reference TRBV5-1 and TRBJ2-1, reads KAGVTQTPRYLIKTRGQQVTLSCSPISGHRSVSWYQQTPGQGLQFLFEYFSETQRNKGNFPGRFSGRQFSNSRSEMNVSTLELGDSALYLCASSPRWPPVSYNEQFFGPGTRLTVL.

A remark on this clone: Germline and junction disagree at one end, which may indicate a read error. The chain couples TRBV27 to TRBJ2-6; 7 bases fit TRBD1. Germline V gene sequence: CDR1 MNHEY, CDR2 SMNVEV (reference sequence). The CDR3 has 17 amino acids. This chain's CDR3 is CTSSHRDRISGANVLTF. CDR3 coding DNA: TGTACCAGCAGCCACCGGGACAGAATATCTGGGGCCAACGTCCTGACTTTC.

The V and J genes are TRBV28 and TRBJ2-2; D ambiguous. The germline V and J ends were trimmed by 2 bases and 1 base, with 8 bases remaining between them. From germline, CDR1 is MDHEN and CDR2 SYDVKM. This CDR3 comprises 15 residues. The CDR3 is CASSLILVNTGELFF. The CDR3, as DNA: TGTGCCAGCAGTTTAATTTTGGTGAACACCGGGGAGCTGTTTTTT.

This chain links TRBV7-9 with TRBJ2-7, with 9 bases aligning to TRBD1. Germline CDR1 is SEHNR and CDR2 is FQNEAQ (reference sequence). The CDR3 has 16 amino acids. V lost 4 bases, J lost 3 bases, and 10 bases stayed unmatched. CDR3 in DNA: TGTGCCAGCAGCTCCCTCCAGGGGGACAGGGTCTACGAGCAGTACTTC. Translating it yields CASSSLQGDRVYEQYF.

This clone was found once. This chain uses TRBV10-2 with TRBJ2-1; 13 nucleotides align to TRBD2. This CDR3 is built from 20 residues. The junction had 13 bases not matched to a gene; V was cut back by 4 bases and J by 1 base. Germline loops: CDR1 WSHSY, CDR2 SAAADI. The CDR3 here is CASSGGTSGKEMRSYNEQFF. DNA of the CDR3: TGCGCCAGCAGTGGGGGGACTAGCGGGAAAGAAATGAGATCCTACAATGAGCAGTTCTTC.

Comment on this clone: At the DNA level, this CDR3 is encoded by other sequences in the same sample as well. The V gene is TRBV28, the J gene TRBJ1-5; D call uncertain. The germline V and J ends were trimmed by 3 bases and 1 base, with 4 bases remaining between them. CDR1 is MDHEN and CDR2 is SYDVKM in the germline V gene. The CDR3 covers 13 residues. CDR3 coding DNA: TGTGCCAGCAGTTTGAAGAGCAATCAGCCCCAGCATTTT. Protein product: CASSLKSNQPQHF.

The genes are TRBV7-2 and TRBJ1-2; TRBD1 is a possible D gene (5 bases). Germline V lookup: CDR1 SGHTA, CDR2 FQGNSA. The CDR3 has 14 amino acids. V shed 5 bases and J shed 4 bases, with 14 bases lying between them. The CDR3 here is CASSTTSGVYGYTF. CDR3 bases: TGTGCCAGCAGCACCACCTCGGGGGTCTATGGCTACACCTTC. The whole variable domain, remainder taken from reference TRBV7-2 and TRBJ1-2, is GAGVSQSPSNKVTEKGKDVELRCDPISGHTALYWYRQSLGQGLEFLIYFQGNSAPDKSGLPSDRFSAERTGGSVSTLTIQRTQQEDSAVYLCASSTTSGVYGYTFGSGTRLTVV.

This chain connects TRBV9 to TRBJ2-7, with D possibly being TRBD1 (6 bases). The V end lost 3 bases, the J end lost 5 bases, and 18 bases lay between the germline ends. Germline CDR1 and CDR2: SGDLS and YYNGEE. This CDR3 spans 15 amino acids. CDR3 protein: CASSASNRVPNEQYF. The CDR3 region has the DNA TGTGCCAGCAGCGCATCGAACAGGGTACCCAACGAGCAGTACTTC.

The CDR3 DNA reads as TGTGCCAGAACTGGACGGAAGAACACTGAAGCTTTCTTT. This sequence encodes CARTGRKNTEAFF. The V call is TRBV28, the J call TRBJ1-1; D gene unclear. The V end lost 9 bases, the J end lost 1 base, and 12 bases lay between the germline ends. The germline V gene encodes CDR1 MDHEN and CDR2 SYDVKM. The CDR3 length is 13 residues.

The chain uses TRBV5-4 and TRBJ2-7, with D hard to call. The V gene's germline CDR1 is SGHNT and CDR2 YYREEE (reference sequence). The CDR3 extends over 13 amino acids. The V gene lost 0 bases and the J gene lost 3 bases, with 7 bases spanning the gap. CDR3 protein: CASSLGLNYEQYF. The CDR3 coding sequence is TGTGCCAGCAGCTTGGGACTTAACTACGAGCAGTACTTC.

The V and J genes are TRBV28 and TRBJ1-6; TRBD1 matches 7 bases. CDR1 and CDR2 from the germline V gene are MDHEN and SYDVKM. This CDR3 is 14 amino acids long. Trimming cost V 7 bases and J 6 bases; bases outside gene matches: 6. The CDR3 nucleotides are TGTGCCAGCAACTTAGCAGGGGGTAATTCACCCCTCCACTTT. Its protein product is CASNLAGGNSPLHF.

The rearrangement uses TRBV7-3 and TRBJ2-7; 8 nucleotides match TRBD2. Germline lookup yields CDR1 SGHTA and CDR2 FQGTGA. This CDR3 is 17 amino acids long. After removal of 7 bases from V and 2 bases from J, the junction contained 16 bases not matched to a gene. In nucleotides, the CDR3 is TGTGCCAGCACCACCCGACGGGGGGGGAATGGCCCCTACGAGCAGTACTTC. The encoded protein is CASTTRRGGNGPYEQYF.

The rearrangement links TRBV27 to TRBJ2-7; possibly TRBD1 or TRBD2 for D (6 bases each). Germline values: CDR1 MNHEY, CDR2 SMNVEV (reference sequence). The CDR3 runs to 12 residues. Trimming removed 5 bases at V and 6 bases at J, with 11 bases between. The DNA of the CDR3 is TGTGCCAGCAGTCCTAGGGGGGCCGAGCAGTACTTC. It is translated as CASSPRGAEQYF.

The CDR3 nucleotides read TGTGCCAGCAGTACCGGGGTCGGGGCGTACTATTTT. It translates to CASSTGVGAYYF. The chain links TRBV28 to TRBJ2-3; perhaps D is TRBD1 or TRBD2 (5 bases each). Per germline, CDR1 MDHEN and CDR2 SYDVKM. This CDR3 comprises 12 residues. The V end was cut by 5 bases, the J end by 15 bases, with 18 bases between.

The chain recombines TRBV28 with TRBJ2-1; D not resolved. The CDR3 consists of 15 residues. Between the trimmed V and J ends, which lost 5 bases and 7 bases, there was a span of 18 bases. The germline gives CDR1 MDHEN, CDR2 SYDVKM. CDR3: CASSPLRATKNEQFF. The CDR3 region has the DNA TGTGCCAGCAGTCCGCTTAGGGCTACCAAGAATGAGCAGTTCTTC.

In DNA form, the CDR3 reads TGTGCCTGGAGGGATAATGGCTACACCTTC. Translation gives CAWRDNGYTF. V is TRBV30 and J is TRBJ1-2; D remains unclear. Germline V gene sequence: CDR1 GTSNPN, CDR2 SVGIG (reference sequence). V was pared by 3 bases and J by 6 bases, with 5 bases between. The CDR3 is 10 residues long.

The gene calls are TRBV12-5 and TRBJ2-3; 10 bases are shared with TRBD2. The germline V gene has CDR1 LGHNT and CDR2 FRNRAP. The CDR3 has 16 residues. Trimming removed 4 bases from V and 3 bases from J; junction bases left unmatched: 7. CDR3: CASGSLVTSGTDTQYF. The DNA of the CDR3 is TGTGCTAGTGGTTCCTTAGTGACTAGCGGGACAGATACGCAGTATTTT.

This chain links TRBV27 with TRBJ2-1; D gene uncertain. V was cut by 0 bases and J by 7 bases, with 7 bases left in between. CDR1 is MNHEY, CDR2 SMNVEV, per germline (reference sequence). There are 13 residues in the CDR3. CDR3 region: CASSLSVQNEQFF. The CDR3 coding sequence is TGTGCCAGCAGTTTATCGGTTCAGAATGAGCAGTTCTTC.

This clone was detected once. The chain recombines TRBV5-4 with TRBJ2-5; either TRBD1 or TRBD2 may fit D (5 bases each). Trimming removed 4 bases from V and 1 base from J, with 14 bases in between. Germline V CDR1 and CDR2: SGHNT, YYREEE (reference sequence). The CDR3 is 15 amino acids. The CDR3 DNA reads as TGTGCCAGCAGCCCCCGGGGCAGTGGCCAAGAGACCCAGTACTTC. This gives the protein CASSPRGSGQETQYF.

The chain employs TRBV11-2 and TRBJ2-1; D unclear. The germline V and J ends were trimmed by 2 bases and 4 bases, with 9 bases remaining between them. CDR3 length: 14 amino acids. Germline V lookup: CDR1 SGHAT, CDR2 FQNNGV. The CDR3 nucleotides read TGTGCCAGCAGCTTACGCGCGGATTACAATGAGCAGTTCTTC. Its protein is CASSLRADYNEQFF.

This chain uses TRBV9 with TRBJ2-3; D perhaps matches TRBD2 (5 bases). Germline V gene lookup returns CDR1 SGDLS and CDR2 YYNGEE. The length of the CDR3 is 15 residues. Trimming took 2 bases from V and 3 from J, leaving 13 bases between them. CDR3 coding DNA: TGTGCCAGCAGCGTTCCCACCGGCGGGACAGATACGCAGTATTTT. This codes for CASSVPTGGTDTQYF.

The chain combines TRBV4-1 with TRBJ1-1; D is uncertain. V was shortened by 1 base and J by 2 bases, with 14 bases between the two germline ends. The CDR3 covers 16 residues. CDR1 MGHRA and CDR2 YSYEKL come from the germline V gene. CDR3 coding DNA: TGCGCCAGCAGCCAAGTAGAGTATGTCCCCAACACTGAAGCTTTCTTT. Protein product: CASSQVEYVPNTEAFF.

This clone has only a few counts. Here the CDR3 DNA reads TGTGCCATCCTAGGGAACACCGGGGAGCTGTTTTTT. It translates to CAILGNTGELFF. The rearrangement links TRBV2 to TRBJ2-2; D uncertain. The CDR3 extends over 12 amino acids. Deletions cut 10 bases from V and 1 base from J, with 7 bases between. Germline values: CDR1 SNHLY, CDR2 FYNNEI.

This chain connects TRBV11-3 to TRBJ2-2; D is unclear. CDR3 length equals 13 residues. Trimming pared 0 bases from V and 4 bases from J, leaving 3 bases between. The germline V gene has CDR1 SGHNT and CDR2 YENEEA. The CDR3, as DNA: TGTGCCAGCAGCTTAGATGGCACCGGGGAGCTGTTTTTT. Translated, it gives CASSLDGTGELFF.

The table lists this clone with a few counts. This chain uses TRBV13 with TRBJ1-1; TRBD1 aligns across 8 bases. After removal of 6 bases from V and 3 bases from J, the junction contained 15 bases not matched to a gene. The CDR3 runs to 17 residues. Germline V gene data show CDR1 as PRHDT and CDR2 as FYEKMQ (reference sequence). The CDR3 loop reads CASSNPGRTGRYTEAFF. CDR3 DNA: TGTGCCAGCAGTAATCCCGGGAGGACAGGGCGGTACACTGAAGCTTTCTTT.

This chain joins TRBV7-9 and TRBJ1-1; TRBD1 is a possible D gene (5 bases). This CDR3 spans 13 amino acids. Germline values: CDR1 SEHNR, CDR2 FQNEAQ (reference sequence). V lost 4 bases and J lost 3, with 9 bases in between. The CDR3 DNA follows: TGTGCCAGCAGCTCTAAGACAGACACTGAAGCTTTCTTT. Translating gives CASSSKTDTEAFF.